Shown below are 13 T cell receptor beta chains from a single sample sequenced in a study of early T cells in non-severe SARS-CoV-2 infection. MiXCR, run by TCRdb on the 5' RACE reads, gives a single entry per CDR3 protein. This sample carries 84,000 or so distinct CDR3 sequences, around 14% of them seen once, and the ten largest clones take approximately 10%. The material sequenced was whole blood. These receptors were collected from an adult who was a healthcare worker with PCR-confirmed SARS-CoV-2 infection or an uninfected control (not recorded which).

The chain is built from TRBV7-9 and TRBJ2-2; unclear D gene. V lost 2 bases, J lost 6 bases, and 7 bases lay in between. Germline values: CDR1 SEHNR, CDR2 FQNEAQ (reference sequence). The CDR3 contains 13 residues. This CDR3 reads CASSLSRAGELFF. CDR3 nucleotides: TGTGCCAGCAGCTTATCTAGGGCCGGGGAGCTGTTTTTT.

In this sample, this clonotype turned up a few times. This chain links TRBV6-2 or TRBV6-3 with TRBJ2-1; D gene ambiguous. The V end was cut by 0 bases, the J end by 7 bases, with 19 bases between. The CDR3 extends over 17 amino acids. Per the germline V gene, CDR1 is MNHEY and CDR2 is SVGEGT. CDR3 in amino acids: CASSYSTPRTQQNEQFF. As DNA, the CDR3 is TGTGCCAGCAGTTACTCGACTCCAAGGACCCAACAAAATGAGCAGTTCTTC.

The V and J genes are TRBV9 and TRBJ2-2; D ambiguous. V was trimmed by 5 bases and J by 7 bases, leaving 9 bases between them. This CDR3 contains 12 residues. Germline CDR1 reads SGDLS; CDR2 reads YYNGEE. The CDR3 sequence: CASRQQDGELFF. For the CDR3, the DNA is TGTGCCAGCAGGCAGCAGGACGGGGAGCTGTTTTTT.

This clonotype was observed a few times. The chain has TRBV21-1 and TRBJ2-7; TRBD1, the D gene given by the table, was not confirmed from the DNA. TRBV21-1 is shown as a pseudogene. CDR3 length equals 14 residues. CDR3 amino acids: CASSKADRSYEQYF. The DNA of the CDR3 is TGTGCCAGCAGCAAAGCGGACAGGAGCTACGAGCAGTACTTC.

This clonotype has only a few counts. This chain's CDR3 is CASSPHADSNQPQHF. The CDR3 DNA sequence: TGTGCCAGCAGCCCCCACGCAGATAGCAATCAGCCCCAGCATTTT. This sequence joins TRBV11-2 and TRBJ1-5; D call uncertain. Per germline, CDR1 SGHAT and CDR2 FQNNGV. The CDR3 runs to 15 residues. Deletions cut 5 bases from V and 0 bases from J, with 11 bases between. The variable domain in full, completed from reference TRBV11-2 and TRBJ1-5, reads EAGVAQSPRYKIIEKRQSVAFWCNPISGHATLYWYQQILGQGPKLLIQFQNNGVVDDSQLPKDRFSAERLKGVDSTLKIQPAKLEDSAVYLCASSPHADSNQPQHFGDGTRLSIL.

In this sample, this clonotype turned up a few times. The chain has TRBV4-1 and TRBJ1-1; 7 bases line up with TRBD1. CDR3 length equals 14 residues. V lost 3 bases to trimming and J lost 1 base; unmatched junction nucleotides: 2. Germline values: CDR1 MGHRA, CDR2 YSYEKL. The CDR3: CASSHDRANTEAFF. The CDR3 nucleotides are TGCGCCAGCAGCCATGACAGGGCGAACACTGAAGCTTTCTTT.

This clonotype occurred a few times. The V and J genes are TRBV12-3 or TRBV12-4 and TRBJ2-1; TRBD2 matches 8 bases. The CDR3 totals 15 residues. V lost 5 bases to trimming and J lost 5 bases; unmatched junction nucleotides: 8. DNA for the CDR3: TGTGCCAGCAGTCCTCGGGTAGCGGGGAACAATGAGCAGTTCTTC. It is translated as CASSPRVAGNNEQFF.

Only a few counts were recorded for this clonotype. The CDR3 spells CASSEIGTGENIQYF. The CDR3 DNA reads as TGTGCCAGCAGTGAGATAGGGACAGGGGAAAACATTCAGTACTTC. The V and J genes are TRBV6-1 and TRBJ2-4; 10 bases are shared with TRBD1. V shed 3 bases and J 5 bases; nucleotides not matched to a gene: 4. The CDR3 totals 15 residues. The germline V gene has CDR1 MNHNS and CDR2 SASEGT.

The genes are TRBV12-5 and TRBJ2-2; D call uncertain. CDR1 is LGHNT and CDR2 is FRNRAP in the germline V gene. This CDR3 has 11 amino acids. Trimming stripped 7 bases from V and 5 bases from J, with 5 bases between. The CDR3 region has the DNA TGTGCTAGTGTCCTGACCGGGGAGCTGTTTTTT. This gives the protein CASVLTGELFF.

This sequence joins TRBV20-1 and TRBJ1-3; the D is unclear. Germline CDR1 is DFQATT and CDR2 is SNEGSKA (reference sequence). CDR3 length: 11 residues. Trimming cost V 6 bases and J 4 bases, with 7 bases left between them. CDR3 nucleotide sequence: TGCAGTGCCTTTAGAGGAAACACCATATATTTT. Translation gives CSAFRGNTIYF.

This clonotype turned up a few times. CDR3 residues: CASSLADPAKNIQYF. In DNA form, the CDR3 reads TGCGCCAGCAGCTTGGCGGACCCAGCCAAAAACATTCAGTACTTC. The chain carries TRBV5-1 and TRBJ2-4; D not resolved. Germline V gene data show CDR1 as SGHRS and CDR2 as YFSETQ. Trimming removed 0 bases from V and 0 bases from J, with 7 bases in between. The CDR3 runs to 15 residues. Full variable domain (outside the CDR3, taken from reference TRBV5-1 and TRBJ2-4): KAGVTQTPRYLIKTRGQQVTLSCSPISGHRSVSWYQQTPGQGLQFLFEYFSETQRNKGNFPGRFSGRQFSNSRSEMNVSTLELGDSALYLCASSLADPAKNIQYFGAGTRLSVL.

This sequence joins TRBV28 and TRBJ2-7; D ambiguous. Trimming shortened V by 8 bases and J by 2 bases, and 10 bases separated the two germline ends. Looked up from germline, CDR1 is MDHEN and CDR2 is SYDVKM. The CDR3 is 12 residues long. In nucleotides, the CDR3 is TGTGCCAGCTCATCGACCACCTACGAGCAGTACTTC. It encodes CASSSTTYEQYF.

This clonotype was counted at least ten times. The chain carries TRBV12-5 and TRBJ2-7; perhaps TRBD1 as D (6 bases). The CDR3 runs 15 residues. Germline V gene sequence: CDR1 LGHNT, CDR2 FRNRAP. The ends were cut back, 5 bases at V and 6 bases at J, with 20 bases in the middle. In DNA, the CDR3 is TGTGCTAGTGGTCCACTGGGCGGATCCAGGGGCGAGCAGTACTTC. It is translated as CASGPLGGSRGEQYF.